This T cell receptor beta chain was identified during a study of beta chain features in type 1 diabetes. Turning to the study itself: All samples yielded roughly 100 million examined sorted cells.

Heparinised blood was drawn once per donor, averaging roughly 110 mL. This clone was observed a handful of times. Of the isolated RNA, all was reverse transcribed, and so the sequenced material was expressed TCRB transcripts. Method: immunoSEQ multiplex PCR; TCRdb's copy keeps in-frame clones and lacks some. The sample contains 620,000 or so clones, roughly a sixth of which appear only once. V was trimmed by 2 bases and J by 4 bases, leaving 11 bases between them. The CDR3 has 14 residues. Germline V gene data show CDR1 as GTSNPN and CDR2 as SVGIG (reference sequence). The source material was naive CD4+ T cells from blood. This chain connects TRBV30 to TRBJ1-4; D perhaps matches TRBD1 (6 bases). This receptor was identified in a man in his late teens or twenties in good health. The CDR3 spells CAWSRGTLNEKLFF. CDR3 nucleotides: TGTGCCTGGAGTAGGGGGACACTTAATGAAAAACTGTTTTTT.